This TCR beta chain was profiled in a study of T-cell reconstitution after alpha-beta-depleted transplantation in children. General study points: After transplant, high TCRbeta diversity at day 60 in some patients arose from surviving recipient T cells and thymic progenitors. It was reported that alpha-beta T cells came from several hundred expanded graft clones (about two months after transplant).

TCRbeta library construction was performed incorporating unique molecular identifiers. MiXCR, applied by TCRdb to the PCR reads, yields one record per CDR3 protein. The sample has 100,000 or so distinct CDR3 sequences, around 15% seen once. Comments on this clonotype: The antigen remains unidentified. The junction and the germline gene differ at one end; a read error may be behind it.

This CDR3 region has 15 residues. Germline V gene sequence: CDR1 SGHRS, CDR2 YFSETQ. The chain recombines TRBV5-1 with TRBJ2-3; D may be TRBD1 or TRBD2 (5 bases each). Sequencing was performed on PBMCs, mostly from graft donor cells, taken 180 days after TCRalphabeta/CD19-depleted stem cell transplant. This receptor was obtained from a male patient between 2 and 10 years old who had a stem cell transplant for acute lymphoblastic leukemia, so the T cells may come from the graft donor. Written as DNA, the CDR3 is TGCGCCAGCAGCTCCCAGGGACCCCACACAGATACGCAGTCTTTT. Protein: CASSSQGPHTDTQSF.